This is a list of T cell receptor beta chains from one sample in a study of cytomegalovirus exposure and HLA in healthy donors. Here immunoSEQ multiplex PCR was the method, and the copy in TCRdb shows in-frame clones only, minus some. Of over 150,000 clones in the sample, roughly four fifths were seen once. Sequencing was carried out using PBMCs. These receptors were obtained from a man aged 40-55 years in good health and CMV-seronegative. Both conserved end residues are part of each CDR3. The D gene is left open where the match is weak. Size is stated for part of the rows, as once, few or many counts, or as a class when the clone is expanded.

TGTGCCAGCAGCGTAGCTCACGGGGAGGACTACGAGCAGTACTTC | CASSVAHGEDYEQYF | - | - | TRBJ2-7 | 15 | TRBV9
TGTGCCAGCAGTACCAACAGGCAGGGTACGCAGTATTTT | CASSTNRQGTQYF | - | - | TRBJ2-3 | 13 | TRBV6-5
TGTGCCAGTAGTCTCCAGGGGTTTAATGAAAAACTGTTTTTT | CASSLQGFNEKLFF | - | - | TRBJ1-4 | 14 | TRBV19
TGTGCCTGGAGAGGGGTAGGCGTGTCCTACGAGCAGTACTTC | CAWRGVGVSYEQYF | - | - | TRBJ2-7 | 14 | TRBV30
TGTGCCATCAGTGTAAGGGGGCAAGAGACCCAGTACTTC | CAISVRGQETQYF | - | - | TRBJ2-5 | 13 | TRBV10-3
TGTGCCAGCAGTTTGTCGCGGGACGGGACTGAAGCTTTCTTT | CASSLSRDGTEAFF | - | - | TRBJ1-1 | 14 | TRBV27
TGCGCCAGCAGCTTGGGTTCAGGCTCTGGAAACACCATATATTTT | CASSLGSGSGNTIYF | - | - | TRBJ1-3 | 15 | TRBV5-1
TGTGCCAGCAGTTCGATGGGGGGGTTTCACGAGCAGTACTTC | CASSSMGGFHEQYF | - | TRBD2 | TRBJ2-7 | 14 | TRBV27
TGTGCCAGCAGCACCGGGACTAGCGGATACAATGAGCAGTTCTTC | CASSTGTSGYNEQFF | - | TRBD2 | TRBJ2-1 | 15 | TRBV6-5
TGCGCCAGCAGCTGGGAATTCAGGGGGAGGTACGAGCAGTACTTC | CASSWEFRGRYEQYF | - | - | TRBJ2-7 | 15 | TRBV5-1
TGTGCCAGCAGCTTGAGTTCCCACAGGGAAGTCTACTTC | CASSLSSHREVYF | once | - | TRBJ2-7 | 13 | TRBV5-8
TGCGCCAGCAGCCACGAAGGCGGGCAGGGACTACGGGAGCAGTACTTC | CASSHEGGQGLREQYF | - | TRBD2 | TRBJ2-7 | 16 | TRBV4-3
TGTGCCATCAGTGAGTCGTGGCGGGGAGTTGGTGGAAACACCATATATTTT | CAISESWRGVGGNTIYF | - | - | TRBJ1-3 | 17 | TRBV10-3
TGTGCCAGCTCACCAAATGCAGGGGTCTTTAATGAAAAACTGTTTTTT | CASSPNAGVFNEKLFF | - | - | TRBJ1-4 | 16 | TRBV18
TGTGCCAGCAAGAACAGCGGGGGCTATGAGCAGTTCTTC | CASKNSGGYEQFF | - | TRBD2 | TRBJ2-1 | 13 | TRBV6-6
TGTGCCAGCAGGTCCTACGGGGGGGGTGATGAGCAGTTCTTC | CASRSYGGGDEQFF | - | TRBD2 | TRBJ2-1 | 14 | TRBV28
TGTGCCAGCAGTTACTCGTCAGGGGGTTACAATGAGCAGTTCTTC | CASSYSSGGYNEQFF | once | TRBD1 | TRBJ2-1 | 15 | TRBV6-5
TGTGCCAGCAGTCCCACGGGGAGCTCCTATAATTCACCCCTCCACTTT | CASSPTGSSYNSPLHF | - | - | TRBJ1-6 | 16 | TRBV27
TGTGCCACCAGCAGGGACTACCTCGGGGGTGAGACCCAGTACTTC | CATSRDYLGGETQYF | - | - | TRBJ2-5 | 15 | TRBV15
TGTGCCAGCAGTGAATATGCAGGGAGGTATGGCTACACCTTC | CASSEYAGRYGYTF | - | - | TRBJ1-2 | 14 | TRBV6-1
TGTGCCAGTAGTAGGACCATGACAGGGGGTGGGACAGATACGCAGTATTTT | CASSRTMTGGGTDTQYF | - | TRBD1 | TRBJ2-3 | 17 | TRBV19
TGTGCCAGCCGGACCCGGGACACTAACACCGGGGAGCTGTTTTTT | CASRTRDTNTGELFF | - | - | TRBJ2-2 | 15 | TRBV5-4
TGTGCCAGCAGCCCCGAAGGGAGCCGGTCCCACGAGCAGTACTTC | CASSPEGSRSHEQYF | - | - | TRBJ2-7 | 15 | TRBV5-4
TGTGCCAGCAGTTACTCGGTCGGGGAATATGGCTACACCTTC | CASSYSVGEYGYTF | few | - | TRBJ1-2 | 14 | TRBV6-5
TGCGCCAGCAGCCCGCCGGCAGGGCGCTCCTACGAGCAGTACTTC | CASSPPAGRSYEQYF | - | - | TRBJ2-7 | 15 | TRBV4-1
TGTGCCAGCAGCTTGGACACTACTAATGAAAAACTGTTTTTT | CASSLDTTNEKLFF | - | - | TRBJ1-4 | 14 | TRBV7-9
TGTGCTAGTGGTTTGTGGGGGACTAACTCCTACGAGCAGTACTTC | CASGLWGTNSYEQYF | - | TRBD2 | TRBJ2-7 | 15 | TRBV12-5
TGTGCCAGCAGTACCGGGACTAGCGGGGAAAATACGCAGTATTTT | CASSTGTSGENTQYF | - | TRBD2 | TRBJ2-3 | 15 | TRBV2
TGTGCCAGCAGCGCCCAGGGGAGAAACCAGCCCCAGCATTTT | CASSAQGRNQPQHF | few | - | TRBJ1-5 | 14 | TRBV5-6
TGTGCCACCCAAGGAGCGGGGGTTTCAGATACGCAGTATTTT | CATQGAGVSDTQYF | - | TRBD2 | TRBJ2-3 | 14 | TRBV28
TGCAGCGTTGTACCCCTCGGCAGGGGGCAGACAGATACGCAGTATTTT | CSVVPLGRGQTDTQYF | - | TRBD1 | TRBJ2-3 | 16 | TRBV29-1
TGTGCCAGCAGCTCAAGACAGGATAACTATGGCTACACCTTC | CASSSRQDNYGYTF | - | - | TRBJ1-2 | 14 | TRBV7-9
TGCGCCAGCAGCCAAGATCCAGGGGCCTGGTCACCCCTCCACTTT | CASSQDPGAWSPLHF | - | - | TRBJ1-6 | 15 | TRBV4-3
TGTGCCAGCAGCCAATTTGGGGAGGAGGGCTACACCTTC | CASSQFGEEGYTF | once | - | TRBJ1-2 | 13 | TRBV14
TGCGCCAGCAGCCCGGAACTATCAACAACCAATTCACCCCTCCACTTT | CASSPELSTTNSPLHF | once | - | TRBJ1-6 | 16 | TRBV5-1
TGTGCCAGCAGGCAGACTAGCGGGGGATCCGGGGAGCTGTTTTTT | CASRQTSGGSGELFF | - | TRBD2 | TRBJ2-2 | 15 | TRBV6-6
TGTGCCAGCAGCTTGGTGGCGGGACTTCTCACAGATACGCAGTATTTT | CASSLVAGLLTDTQYF | - | - | TRBJ2-3 | 16 | TRBV5-4
TGCGCCAGCAGTGAGGTAGCCGGGGGGGGAGCCCAAGAGACCCAGTACTTC | CASSEVAGGGAQETQYF | - | TRBD2 | TRBJ2-5 | 17 | TRBV10-2
TGTGCCAGTAGCGAGGGGGCGCGGGGTAATGAAAAACTGTTTTTT | CASSEGARGNEKLFF | - | TRBD1 | TRBJ1-4 | 15 | TRBV19
TGTGCCAGCAGCAGAAGATCCTCTGGAAACACCATATATTTT | CASSRRSSGNTIYF | once | - | TRBJ1-3 | 14 | TRBV27